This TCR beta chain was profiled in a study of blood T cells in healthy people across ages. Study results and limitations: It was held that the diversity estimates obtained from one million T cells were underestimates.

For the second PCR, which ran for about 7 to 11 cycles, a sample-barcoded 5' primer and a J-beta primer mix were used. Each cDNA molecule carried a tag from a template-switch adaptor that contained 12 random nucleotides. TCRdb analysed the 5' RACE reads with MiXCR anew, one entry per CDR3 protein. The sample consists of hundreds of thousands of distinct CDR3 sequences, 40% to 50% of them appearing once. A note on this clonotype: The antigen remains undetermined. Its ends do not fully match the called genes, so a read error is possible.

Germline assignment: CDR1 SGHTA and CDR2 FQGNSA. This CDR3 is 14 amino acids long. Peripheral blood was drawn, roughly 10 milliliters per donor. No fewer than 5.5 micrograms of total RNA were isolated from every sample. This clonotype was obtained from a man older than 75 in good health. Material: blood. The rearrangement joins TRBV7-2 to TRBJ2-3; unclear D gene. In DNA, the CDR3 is TGTGCCAGCTGCTTTAGACAAAGCACAGATACGCAGTATTTT. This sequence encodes CASCFRQSTDTQYF.